This T cell receptor beta chain was found in a study of beta chain features in type 1 diabetes. Study summary: Healthy donors, compared against patients, showed similar age, gender and cell yields. Examination of sorted cells across all samples involved around 98 million cells. Study observations and caveats: Patients with type 1 diabetes showed fewer VDJ junction insertions and more deletions. All four CD4+ subsets of Type 1 diabetes patients contained TCRB CDR3s that were moderately but significantly shorter. TCRB repertoires of naive, central memory and Treg cells appeared more similar among patients than among healthy donors.

The isolated RNA, all of it, was reverse transcribed, so expressed TCRB transcripts were what got sequenced. Sequencing used immunoSEQ multiplex PCR; TCRdb keeps in-frame clones, though not all of them. This sample carries 95,000 to 150,000 clones, roughly 17% of them seen once, and the ten largest clones take over 2%. J was trimmed by 8 bases and V by 3 bases; bases with no gene match: 9. CDR1 and CDR2 (germline): LNHNV, YYDKDF (reference sequence). CDR3 length: 14 amino acids. Points on this clone: Its antigen remains unidentified.

The chain is built from TRBV15 and TRBJ1-2, with 7 bases that match TRBD1. The TCR originated in a man aged 25 to 45 with type 1 diabetes. Material for sequencing was central memory CD4+ T cells from blood. The CDR3 sequence: CATSSRTGFVGYTF. The CDR3 coding sequence is TGTGCCACCAGCAGCCGGACAGGTTTCGTCGGCTACACCTTC. The variable domain in full, completed from reference TRBV15 and TRBJ1-2, reads DAMVIQNPRYQVTQFGKPVTLSCSQTLNHNVMYWYQQKSSQAPKLLFHYYDKDFNNEADTPDNFQSRRPNTSFCFLDIRSPGLGDTAMYLCATSSRTGFVGYTFGSGTRLTVV.